This record concerns one T cell receptor (beta chain) sequence. Antigen unknown. The data were taken from a study of cytomegalovirus exposure and HLA in healthy donors. Across the study: Prior work identified 100 million to 130 million unique TCR beta sequences in roughly 180 million T cells.

Whole-study results and caveats: Diagnosis of cytomegalovirus status made by the classifier reportedly showed high specificity and sensitivity. Researchers reportedly found TCR beta sequences accurately predicted most subjects' HLA-A and HLA-B alleles.

Vbeta (60) and Jbeta (13) primers were used in the PCR. Data came from immunoSEQ multiplex PCR; TCRdb stores just in-frame clones and leaves some out. The sample holds roughly 200,000 clones, roughly 70% seen once. The CDR3 covers 14 residues. V shed 0 bases and J shed 6 bases, with 10 bases lying between them. Germline V CDR1 and CDR2: LGHNA, YSLEER. Material: PBMCs. The TCR sequence derives from a young woman in good health and CMV-seronegative. This chain uses TRBV4-3 with TRBJ2-3; TRBD2 is a possible D gene (6 bases). CDR3 sequence (DNA): TGCGCCAGCAGCCAAGACGCGGGACCCGATACGCAGTATTTT. Translating it yields CASSQDAGPDTQYF.